This T cell receptor (beta chain) was documented in a study of T cell responses to AZD1222 COVID-19 vaccine. Trimming cost V 2 bases and J 4 bases; bases outside gene matches: 3. This CDR3 spans 17 amino acids. Germline V gives CDR1 LNHDA, CDR2 SQIVND (reference sequence). Study-level results: Spike-spanning, vaccine-associated CD4 TCRs were dominant at 160-218 and 743-854. No day 14 peak samples; only post-peak repertoires were characterized. Clonal diversity may have been underestimated in mostly white British donors.

Method: immunoSEQ multiplex PCR; TCRdb's copy keeps in-frame clones and lacks some. The sample comprises approximately 93,000 clones, roughly nine tenths of which are singletons, and about 5.7% rests with the top ten. In the case of this clone: Its antigen is not identified.

This TCR came from an adult who received the AZD1222 COVID-19 vaccine. The material sequenced was peripheral blood, taken 28 days after the second AZD1222 dose. V and J are TRBV19 and TRBJ2-3; 16 bases map to TRBD2. CDR3 nucleotide sequence: TGTGCCAGTAGTATACGGGGACTAGCGGGGGGGGCAGATACGCAGTATTTT. Its protein is CASSIRGLAGGADTQYF.